These T cell receptor beta chains were read from a single sample in a study of T cell responses to AZD1222 COVID-19 vaccine. Measured with immunoSEQ multiplex PCR; TCRdb has only the in-frame clones, and not every one. The data show 120,000 or so clones, approximately 82% seen once. The sequences come from peripheral blood, collected 28 days after the second AZD1222 dose. The receptor source for this set is an adult who received the AZD1222 COVID-19 vaccine. Each CDR3 is given with its conserved first and last residue. The order of the fields is CDR3 length, clone size, V gene, D gene, J gene, CDR3 DNA, CDR3 protein. A D gene is named only where the DNA matches it firmly. Some rows have no size entry. The others give once, few or many, or a class for an expanded clone.

cdr3_length: 15; clone_size: once; v_call: TRBV4-3; d_call: -; j_call: TRBJ1-6; cdr3_nt: TGCGCCAGCAGCCAAGATGCGGAGAACAATTCACCCCTCCACTTT; cdr3_aa: CASSQDAENNSPLHF
cdr3_length: 14; clone_size: -; v_call: TRBV19; d_call: -; j_call: TRBJ2-3; cdr3_nt: TGTGCCAGTAGTATGTATACGGAACGGGATACGCAGTATTTT; cdr3_aa: CASSMYTERDTQYF
cdr3_length: 15; clone_size: -; v_call: TRBV7-9; d_call: -; j_call: TRBJ2-1; cdr3_nt: TGTGCCAGCAGCCTATCGGGGGCAGTCGACAATGAGCAGTTCTTC; cdr3_aa: CASSLSGAVDNEQFF
cdr3_length: 13; clone_size: -; v_call: TRBV10-1; d_call: TRBD2; j_call: TRBJ2-7; cdr3_nt: TGCGCCAACACTAGCGGGGGATCCTACGAGCAGTACTTC; cdr3_aa: CANTSGGSYEQYF
cdr3_length: 14; clone_size: -; v_call: TRBV6-6; d_call: -; j_call: TRBJ1-1; cdr3_nt: TGTGCCAGCAGTTACTCCTCGGGTAGTACTGAAGCTTTCTTT; cdr3_aa: CASSYSSGSTEAFF
cdr3_length: 13; clone_size: -; v_call: TRBV7-2; d_call: -; j_call: TRBJ1-2; cdr3_nt: TGTGCCAGCAGCTTAAGCAGGGAGGATGGCTACACCTTC; cdr3_aa: CASSLSREDGYTF
cdr3_length: 13; clone_size: once; v_call: TRBV19; d_call: -; j_call: TRBJ1-2; cdr3_nt: TGTGCCAGTAGTATCCGGGAGGCCCATGGCTACACCTTC; cdr3_aa: CASSIREAHGYTF
cdr3_length: 16; clone_size: -; v_call: TRBV19; d_call: -; j_call: TRBJ1-4; cdr3_nt: TGTGCCAGTACCTCCGCCGAGGGGGGTGAGAATGAAAAACTGTTTTTT; cdr3_aa: CASTSAEGGENEKLFF
cdr3_length: 15; clone_size: -; v_call: TRBV7-9; d_call: TRBD1; j_call: TRBJ1-3; cdr3_nt: TGTGCCAGCAGCTCGGACAGGGACTCTGGAAACACCATATATTTT; cdr3_aa: CASSSDRDSGNTIYF
cdr3_length: 13; clone_size: -; v_call: TRBV7-2; d_call: -; j_call: TRBJ1-1; cdr3_nt: TGTGCCAGCAGCTTTAGGATGAACACTGAAGCTTTCTTT; cdr3_aa: CASSFRMNTEAFF
cdr3_length: 15; clone_size: -; v_call: TRBV15; d_call: TRBD1; j_call: TRBJ1-4; cdr3_nt: TGTGCCGCAGGGGGACGGGCAGAGGATGGTGAAAAACTGTTTTTT; cdr3_aa: CAAGGRAEDGEKLFF
cdr3_length: 14; clone_size: -; v_call: TRBV7-2; d_call: -; j_call: TRBJ1-5; cdr3_nt: TGTGCCAGCAGCTTTCGGGTGAACAATCAGCCCCAGCATTTT; cdr3_aa: CASSFRVNNQPQHF
cdr3_length: 12; clone_size: -; v_call: TRBV19; d_call: -; j_call: TRBJ1-2; cdr3_nt: TGTGCCAGTAGATTTGGGGAGTATGGCTACACCTTC; cdr3_aa: CASRFGEYGYTF
cdr3_length: 12; clone_size: -; v_call: TRBV28; d_call: -; j_call: TRBJ2-3; cdr3_nt: TGTGCCAGCAGTTTAAGTTACGATACGCAGTATTTT; cdr3_aa: CASSLSYDTQYF
cdr3_length: 13; clone_size: -; v_call: TRBV3-1/TRBV3-2; d_call: -; j_call: TRBJ1-1; cdr3_nt: TGTGCCAGCAGCCAACACCTGAACACTGAAGCTTTCTTT; cdr3_aa: CASSQHLNTEAFF
cdr3_length: 17; clone_size: -; v_call: TRBV5-6; d_call: TRBD2; j_call: TRBJ2-3; cdr3_nt: TGTGCCAGCAGCTTGAAGACTAGCGGGGGGGCCGGAGATACGCAGTATTTT; cdr3_aa: CASSLKTSGGAGDTQYF
cdr3_length: 15; clone_size: -; v_call: TRBV6-2/TRBV6-3; d_call: -; j_call: TRBJ2-3; cdr3_nt: TGTGCCAGCAGTTACTCGGCAGGGATCACAGATACGCAGTATTTT; cdr3_aa: CASSYSAGITDTQYF